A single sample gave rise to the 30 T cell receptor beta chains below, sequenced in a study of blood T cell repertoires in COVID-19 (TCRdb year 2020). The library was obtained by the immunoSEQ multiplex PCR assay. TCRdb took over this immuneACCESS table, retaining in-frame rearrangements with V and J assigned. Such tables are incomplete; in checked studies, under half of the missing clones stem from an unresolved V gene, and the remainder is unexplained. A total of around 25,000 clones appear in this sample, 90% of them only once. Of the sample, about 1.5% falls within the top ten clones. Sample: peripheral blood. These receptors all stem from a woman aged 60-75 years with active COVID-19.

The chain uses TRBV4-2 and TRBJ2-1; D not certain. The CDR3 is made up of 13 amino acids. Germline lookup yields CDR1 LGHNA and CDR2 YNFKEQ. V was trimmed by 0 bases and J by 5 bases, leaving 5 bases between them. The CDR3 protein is CASSQDRDNEQFF. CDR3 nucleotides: TGTGCCAGCAGCCAAGATCGGGACAATGAGCAGTTCTTC.

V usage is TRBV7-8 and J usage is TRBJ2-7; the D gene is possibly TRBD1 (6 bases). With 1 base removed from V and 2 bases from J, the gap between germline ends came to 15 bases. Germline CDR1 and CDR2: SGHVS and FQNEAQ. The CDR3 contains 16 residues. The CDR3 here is CASSLEAGAATYEQYF. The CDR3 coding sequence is TGTGCCAGCAGCTTAGAAGCAGGGGCGGCAACCTACGAGCAGTACTTC.

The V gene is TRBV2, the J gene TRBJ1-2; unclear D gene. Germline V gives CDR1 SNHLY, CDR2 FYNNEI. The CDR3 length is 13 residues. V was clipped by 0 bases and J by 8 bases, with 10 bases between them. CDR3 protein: CASSEAPRGGYTF. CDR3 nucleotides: TGTGCCAGCAGTGAAGCGCCCCGCGGCGGCTACACCTTC.

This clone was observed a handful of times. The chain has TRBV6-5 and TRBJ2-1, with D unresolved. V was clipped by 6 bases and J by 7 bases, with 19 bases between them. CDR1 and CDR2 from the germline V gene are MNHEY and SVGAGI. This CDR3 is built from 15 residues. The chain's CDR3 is CASSPSLLGANEQFF. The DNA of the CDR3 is TGTGCCAGCAGCCCCTCCCTACTGGGCGCTAATGAGCAGTTCTTC.

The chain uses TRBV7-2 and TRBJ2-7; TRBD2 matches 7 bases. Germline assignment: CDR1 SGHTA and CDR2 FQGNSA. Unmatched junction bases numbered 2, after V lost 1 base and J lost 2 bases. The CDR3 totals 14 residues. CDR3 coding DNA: TGTGCCAGCAGCTTAGGGACTAGACCCTACGAGCAGTACTTC. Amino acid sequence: CASSLGTRPYEQYF.

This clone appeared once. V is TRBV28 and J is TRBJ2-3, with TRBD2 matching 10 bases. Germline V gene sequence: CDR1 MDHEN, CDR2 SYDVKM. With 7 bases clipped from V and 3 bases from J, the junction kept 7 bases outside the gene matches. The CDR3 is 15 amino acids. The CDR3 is CASTYSGRRTDTQYF. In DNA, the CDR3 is TGTGCCAGCACCTATAGCGGGAGGCGTACAGATACGCAGTATTTT. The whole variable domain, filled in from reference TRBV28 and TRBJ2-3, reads DVKVTQSSRYLVKRTGEKVFLECVQDMDHENMFWYRQDPGLGLRLIYFSYDVKMKEKGDIPEGYSVSREKKERFSLILESASTNQTSMYLCASTYSGRRTDTQYFGPGTRLTVL.

Written as DNA, the CDR3 is TGTGCCAGCAGCCAAGATCGACAGCGGGAGCGGGAGCAGTACTTC. Translated, it gives CASSQDRQREREQYF. This chain joins TRBV4-2 and TRBJ2-7, with TRBD2 identical over 8 bases. Unmatched junction bases numbered 8, after V lost 0 bases and J lost 7 bases. From germline, CDR1 is LGHNA and CDR2 YNFKEQ. The CDR3 contains 15 residues.

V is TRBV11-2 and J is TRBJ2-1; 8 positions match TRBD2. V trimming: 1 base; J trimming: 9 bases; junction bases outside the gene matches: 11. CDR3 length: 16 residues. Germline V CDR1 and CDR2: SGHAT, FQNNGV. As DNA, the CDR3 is TGTGCCAGCAGCTTAGGGGATTTGACGGGAGGGCCTGAGCAGTTCTTC. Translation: CASSLGDLTGGPEQFF.

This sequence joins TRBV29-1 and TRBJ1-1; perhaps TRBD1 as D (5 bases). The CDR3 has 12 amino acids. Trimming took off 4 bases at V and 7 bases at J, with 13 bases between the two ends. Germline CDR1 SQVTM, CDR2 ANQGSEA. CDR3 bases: TGCAGCGTTGGGGGGGGACCCAATGAAGCTTTCTTT. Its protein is CSVGGGPNEAFF.

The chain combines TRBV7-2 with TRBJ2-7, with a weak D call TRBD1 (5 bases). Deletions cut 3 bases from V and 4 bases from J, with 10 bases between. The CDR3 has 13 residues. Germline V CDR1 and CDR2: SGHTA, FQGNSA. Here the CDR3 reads CASSFAGQYEQYF. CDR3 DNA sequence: TGTGCCAGCAGCTTTGCAGGGCAGTACGAGCAGTACTTC. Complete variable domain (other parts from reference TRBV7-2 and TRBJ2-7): GAGVSQSPSNKVTEKGKDVELRCDPISGHTALYWYRQSLGQGLEFLIYFQGNSAPDKSGLPSDRFSAERTGGSVSTLTIQRTQQEDSAVYLCASSFAGQYEQYFGPGTRLTVT.

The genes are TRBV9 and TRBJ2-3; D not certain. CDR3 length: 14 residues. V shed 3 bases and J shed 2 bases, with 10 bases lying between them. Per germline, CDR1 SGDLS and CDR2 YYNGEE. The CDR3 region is CASSGAQYTDTQYF. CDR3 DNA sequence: TGTGCCAGCAGCGGGGCCCAATACACAGATACGCAGTATTTT.

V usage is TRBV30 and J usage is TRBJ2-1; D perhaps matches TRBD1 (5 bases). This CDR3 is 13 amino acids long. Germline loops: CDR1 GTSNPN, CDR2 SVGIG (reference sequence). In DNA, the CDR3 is TGTGCAGGGGCGATAACTTACTACAATGAGCAGTTCTTC. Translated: CAGAITYYNEQFF.

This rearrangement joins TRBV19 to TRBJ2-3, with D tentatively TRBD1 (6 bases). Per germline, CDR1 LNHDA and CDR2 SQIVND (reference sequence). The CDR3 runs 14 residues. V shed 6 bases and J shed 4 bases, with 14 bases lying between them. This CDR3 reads CASSLGTIADTQYF. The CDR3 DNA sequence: TGTGCCAGTAGCCTCGGGACAATAGCAGATACGCAGTATTTT.

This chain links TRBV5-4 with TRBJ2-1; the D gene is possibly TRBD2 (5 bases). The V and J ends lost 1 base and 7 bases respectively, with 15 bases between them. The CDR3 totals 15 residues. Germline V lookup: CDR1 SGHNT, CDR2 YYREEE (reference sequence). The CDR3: CASSLIHTGFNEQFF. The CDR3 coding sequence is TGTGCCAGCAGCTTGATTCACACGGGGTTTAATGAGCAGTTCTTC.

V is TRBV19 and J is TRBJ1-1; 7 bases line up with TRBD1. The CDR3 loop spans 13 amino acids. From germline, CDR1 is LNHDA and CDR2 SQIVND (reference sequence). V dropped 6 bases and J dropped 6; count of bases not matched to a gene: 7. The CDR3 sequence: CASSAVTGAEAFF. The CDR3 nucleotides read TGTGCCAGTAGCGCCGTAACAGGGGCTGAAGCTTTCTTT.

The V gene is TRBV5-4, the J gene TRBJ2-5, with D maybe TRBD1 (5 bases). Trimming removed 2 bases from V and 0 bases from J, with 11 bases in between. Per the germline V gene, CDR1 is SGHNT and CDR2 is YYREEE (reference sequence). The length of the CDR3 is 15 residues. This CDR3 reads CASSLLAGYQETQYF. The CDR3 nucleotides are TGTGCCAGCAGCTTATTAGCAGGGTACCAAGAGACCCAGTACTTC.

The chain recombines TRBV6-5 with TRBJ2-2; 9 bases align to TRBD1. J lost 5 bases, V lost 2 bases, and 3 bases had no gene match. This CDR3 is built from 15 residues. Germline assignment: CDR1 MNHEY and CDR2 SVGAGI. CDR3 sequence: CASSYKGQGTGELFF. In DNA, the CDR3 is TGTGCCAGCAGTTACAAGGGACAGGGTACCGGGGAGCTGTTTTTT.

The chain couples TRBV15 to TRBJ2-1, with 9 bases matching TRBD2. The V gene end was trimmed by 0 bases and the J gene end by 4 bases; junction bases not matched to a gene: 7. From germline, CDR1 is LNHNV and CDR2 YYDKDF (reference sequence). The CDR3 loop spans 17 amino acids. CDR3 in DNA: TGTGCCACCAGCAGAGAGTGGGCGGGAGGGGGTTACAATGAGCAGTTCTTC. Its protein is CATSREWAGGGYNEQFF.

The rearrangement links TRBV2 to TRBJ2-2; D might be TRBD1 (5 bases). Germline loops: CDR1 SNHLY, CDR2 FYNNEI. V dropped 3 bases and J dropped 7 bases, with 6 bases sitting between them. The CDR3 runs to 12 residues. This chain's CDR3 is CASSDQGGELFF. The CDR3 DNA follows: TGTGCCAGCAGTGATCAGGGCGGGGAGCTGTTTTTT.

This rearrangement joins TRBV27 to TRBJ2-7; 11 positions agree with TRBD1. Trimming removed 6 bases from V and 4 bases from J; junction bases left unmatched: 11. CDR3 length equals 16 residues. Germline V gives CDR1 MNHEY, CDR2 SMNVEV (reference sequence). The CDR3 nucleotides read TGTGCCAGCAGGTACCACCGGACAGGGGGCGGGTACGAGCAGTACTTC. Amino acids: CASRYHRTGGGYEQYF.

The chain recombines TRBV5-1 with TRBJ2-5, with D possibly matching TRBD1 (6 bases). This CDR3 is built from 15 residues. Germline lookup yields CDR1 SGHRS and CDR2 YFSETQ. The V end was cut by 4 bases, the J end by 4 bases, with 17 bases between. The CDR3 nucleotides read TGCGCCAGCAGCGGGGGCTCACAACGTCGAGAGACCCAGTACTTC. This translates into CASSGGSQRRETQYF.

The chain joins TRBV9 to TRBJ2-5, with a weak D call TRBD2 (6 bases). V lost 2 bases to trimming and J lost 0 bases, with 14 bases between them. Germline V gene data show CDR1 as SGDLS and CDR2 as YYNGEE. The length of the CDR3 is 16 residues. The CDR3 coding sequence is TGTGCCAGCAGCGTCGGGACTCGAGACTACCAAGAGACCCAGTACTTC. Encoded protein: CASSVGTRDYQETQYF.

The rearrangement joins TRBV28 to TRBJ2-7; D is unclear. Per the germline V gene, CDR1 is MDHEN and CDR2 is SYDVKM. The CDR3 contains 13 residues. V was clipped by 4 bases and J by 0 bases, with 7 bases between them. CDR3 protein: CASSSYSSYEQYF. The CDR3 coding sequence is TGTGCCAGCAGTTCATACAGCTCCTACGAGCAGTACTTC.

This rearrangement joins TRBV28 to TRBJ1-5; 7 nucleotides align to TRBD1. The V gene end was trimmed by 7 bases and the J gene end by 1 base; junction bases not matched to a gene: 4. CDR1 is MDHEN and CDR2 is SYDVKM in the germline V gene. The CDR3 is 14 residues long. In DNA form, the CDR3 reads TGTGCCAGCAATCCGGGACAGAGCAATCAGCCCCAGCATTTT. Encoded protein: CASNPGQSNQPQHF.

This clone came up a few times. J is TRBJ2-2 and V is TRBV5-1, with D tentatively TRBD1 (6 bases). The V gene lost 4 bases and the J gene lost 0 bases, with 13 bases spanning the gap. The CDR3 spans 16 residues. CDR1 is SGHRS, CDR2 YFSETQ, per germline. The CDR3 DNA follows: TGCGCCAGCAGCAAACAGGGATTTGCGAACACCGGGGAGCTGTTTTTT. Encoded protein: CASSKQGFANTGELFF. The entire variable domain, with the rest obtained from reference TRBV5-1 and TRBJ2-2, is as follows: KAGVTQTPRYLIKTRGQQVTLSCSPISGHRSVSWYQQTPGQGLQFLFEYFSETQRNKGNFPGRFSGRQFSNSRSEMNVSTLELGDSALYLCASSKQGFANTGELFFGEGSRLTVL.

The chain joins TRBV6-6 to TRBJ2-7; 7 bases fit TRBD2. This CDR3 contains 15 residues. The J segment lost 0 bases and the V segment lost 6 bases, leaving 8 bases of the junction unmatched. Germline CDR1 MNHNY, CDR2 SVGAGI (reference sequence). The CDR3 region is CASRTRAGPSYEQYF. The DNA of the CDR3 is TGTGCCAGCAGGACGCGAGCGGGACCCTCCTACGAGCAGTACTTC.

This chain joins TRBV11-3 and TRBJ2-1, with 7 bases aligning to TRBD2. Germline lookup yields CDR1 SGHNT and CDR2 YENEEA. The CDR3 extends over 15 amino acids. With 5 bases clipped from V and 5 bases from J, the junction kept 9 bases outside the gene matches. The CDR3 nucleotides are TGTGCCAGCAGCGCAGACGGGAGGAGGAACAATGAGCAGTTCTTC. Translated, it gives CASSADGRRNNEQFF.

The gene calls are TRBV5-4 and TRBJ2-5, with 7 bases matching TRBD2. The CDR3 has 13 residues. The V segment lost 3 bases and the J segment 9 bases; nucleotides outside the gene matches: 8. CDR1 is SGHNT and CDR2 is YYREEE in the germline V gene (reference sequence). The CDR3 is CASSWGGDRAQYF. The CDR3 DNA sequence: TGTGCCAGCAGCTGGGGGGGAGATCGGGCCCAGTACTTC.

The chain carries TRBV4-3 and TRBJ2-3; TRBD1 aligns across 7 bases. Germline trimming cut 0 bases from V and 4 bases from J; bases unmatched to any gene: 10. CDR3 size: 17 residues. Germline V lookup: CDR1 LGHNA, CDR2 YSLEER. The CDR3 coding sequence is TGCGCCAGCAGCCAAGAATGGCCAGGGGGTTTCGCAGATACGCAGTATTTT. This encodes CASSQEWPGGFADTQYF.

CDR3 residues: CATSRNSPEQYF. DNA for the CDR3: TGTGCCACCAGCAGAAATAGCCCGGAGCAGTACTTC. V and J are TRBV15 and TRBJ2-7, with D unresolved. The germline gives CDR1 LNHNV, CDR2 YYDKDF (reference sequence). Trimming pared 2 bases from V and 7 bases from J, leaving 9 bases between. The CDR3 sequence is 12 residues long.